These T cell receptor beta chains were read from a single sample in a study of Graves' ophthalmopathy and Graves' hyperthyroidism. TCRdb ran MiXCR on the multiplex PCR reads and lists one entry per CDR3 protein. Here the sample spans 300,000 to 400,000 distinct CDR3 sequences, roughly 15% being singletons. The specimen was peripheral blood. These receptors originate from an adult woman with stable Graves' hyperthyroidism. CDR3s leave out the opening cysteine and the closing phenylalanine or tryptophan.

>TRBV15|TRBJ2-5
ATRAPQGGPSETQY
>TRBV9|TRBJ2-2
ASSVAVGELF
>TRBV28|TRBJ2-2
ASSPTPLESEAGELF
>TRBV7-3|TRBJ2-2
ASSLGPLGELF
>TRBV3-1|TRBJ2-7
ASSQARTSLREQC
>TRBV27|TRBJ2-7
ASSPIMTHEQY
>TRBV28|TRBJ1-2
ASEVGAAYVGYGYT
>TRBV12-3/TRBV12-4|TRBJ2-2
ASSFHRGTGELF
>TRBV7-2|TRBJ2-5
ASSWGHSVGETQY
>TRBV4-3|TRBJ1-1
ASSRQGAHEAF
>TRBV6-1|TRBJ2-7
ASGPYLDRGTYEQY
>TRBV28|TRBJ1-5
ASSPDRVGNQPQH
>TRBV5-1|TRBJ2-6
ASSLAGGSGANVLT
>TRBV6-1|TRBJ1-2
ASSELGGSSGYT
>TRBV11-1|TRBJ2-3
ASSLPSGQDGTDTQY